This T cell receptor beta chain is drawn from a study of neurological immune-mediated disorders. As to time point: technical triplicate 2. From the 5' RACE reads, TCRdb called clonotypes with MiXCR, one entry per CDR3 protein. The repertoire holds more than 55,000 distinct CDR3 sequences, with approximately 25% as singletons. The J segment lost 5 bases and the V segment lost 3 bases, leaving 6 bases of the junction unmatched. The V gene's germline CDR1 is SGHRS and CDR2 YFSETQ. This CDR3 has 14 residues. Sequencing input: PBMCs. This clonotype was sampled from a man aged 55 to 69 with HTLV-1-associated myelopathy (HAM/TSP). The chain is built from TRBV5-1 and TRBJ2-3, with 7 bases lining up with TRBD1. CDR3 sequence reads: CASSSQGDIDTQYF. The DNA for the CDR3 is TGCGCCAGCAGCTCCCAGGGGGACATAGATACGCAGTATTTT.